This is a list of T cell receptor beta chains from one sample in a study of T cell repertoires in cytomegalovirus infection. TCRdb analysed the reads with MiXCR anew, one entry per CDR3 protein. The sample includes 300,000 or so distinct CDR3 sequences, over 20% seen only once; the top ten take approximately 15%. Sequenced material: PBMCs. The origin of the receptors is a human donor in good health (CMV status not recorded). Some clones in this sample may be carry-over from other donors' samples. The CDR3 runs from the conserved cysteine through the conserved F or W. D genes are given only for firm matches. Rows give clone size only sometimes, using once, few, many, or a class for an expanded clone.

J gene | D gene | clone size | V gene | CDR3 DNA | CDR3 protein
TRBJ1-1 | . | few | TRBV6-2/TRBV6-3 | TGTGCCAGCAGAGACTACACGGGCACTGAAGCTTTCTTT | CASRDYTGTEAFF
TRBJ1-6 | . | many | TRBV28 | TGTGCCAGCAGTTTGGAGGGGGTGAATTCACCCCTCCACTTT | CASSLEGVNSPLHF
TRBJ1-5 | TRBD1 | once | TRBV19 | TGTGCCAGTAGTAGGGGACAGGTTAGCAATCAGCCCCAGCATTTT | CASSRGQVSNQPQHF
TRBJ2-7 | . | few | TRBV29-1 | TGCAGCGTTCCTCGGGGGCCGAGCTCCTACGAGCAGTACTTC | CSVPRGPSSYEQYF
TRBJ2-1 | . | . | TRBV30 | TGTGCCTGGAGCCCCCGGAACTCCTACAATGAGCAGTTCTTC | CAWSPRNSYNEQFF
TRBJ2-7 | TRBD2 | many | TRBV7-2 | TGTGCCAGCAGCTCCATAGCGGGGGGAGGGGGCCGCGAGCAGTACTTC | CASSSIAGGGGREQYF
TRBJ2-7 | . | . | TRBV7-9 | TGTGCCAGCAGCTTATTTATTATGATGGGGGCCGAGCAGTACTTC | CASSLFIMMGAEQYF
TRBJ2-5 | TRBD2 | . | TRBV28 | TGTGCCAGCAGGACTAGCGGGACAATCGAGACCCAGTACTTC | CASRTSGTIETQYF
TRBJ2-5 | . | . | TRBV2 | TGTGCCAGCAGGGCGGGGACCTCTTCGACCGACTTC | CASRAGTSSTDF
TRBJ2-1 | TRBD2 | many | TRBV6-1 | TGTGCCAGCAGCAAACTAGCGGGGGATGGCAATGAGCAGTTCTTC | CASSKLAGDGNEQFF
TRBJ2-1 | TRBD2 | . | TRBV20-1 | TGCAGTGCTAGGGGGGGGGAGCGGGGACGAGCCCACAATGAGCAGTTCTTC | CSARGGERGRAHNEQFF
TRBJ1-1 | . | . | TRBV7-2 | TGTGCCAGCAGCTTCAGGGCAAATTGGTACACTGAAGCTTTCTTT | CASSFRANWYTEAFF
TRBJ2-5 | TRBD2 | . | TRBV28 | TGTGCCAGCAGTCATAGCGGGAGTATCGAGACCCAGTACTTC | CASSHSGSIETQYF
TRBJ2-2 | . | few | TRBV2 | TGTGCCAGCAGTGAGGGTGGCGGGGAGCTGTTTTTT | CASSEGGGELFF
TRBJ1-1 | . | . | TRBV29-1 | TGCAGCGTAGCTAGGGGGATGGGGACTGAAGCTTTCTTT | CSVARGMGTEAFF
TRBJ2-1 | . | . | TRBV19 | TGTGCCAGTAGTATACCAGGGGCTAGGGGTGAGTTCTTC | CASSIPGARGEFF
TRBJ2-1 | . | . | TRBV19 | TGTGCCAGTAGGAGAACGGGGAGGACCTACAATGAGCAGTTCTTC | CASRRTGRTYNEQFF
TRBJ2-1 | . | . | TRBV5-6 | TGTGCCAGCAGCTTGGGAGTGTCAAAGTACAATGAGCAGTTCTTC | CASSLGVSKYNEQFF
TRBJ1-1 | . | . | TRBV7-3 | TGTGCCAGCAGCTCCCTTATTATGGTCGGGGGGGTCGGCCCAACAATCCGAAACACTGAAGCTTTCTTT | CASSSLIMVGGVGPTIRNTEAFF
TRBJ1-5 | . | . | TRBV28 | TGTGCCAGCACAAAATTAGACGGGGGGGCCTATCAGCCCCAGCATTTT | CASTKLDGGAYQPQHF
TRBJ2-2 | TRBD2 | . | TRBV11-3 | TGTGCCAGCAAACTAGCGGTTAACACCGGGGAGCTGTTTTTT | CASKLAVNTGELFF
TRBJ2-7 | TRBD2 | many | TRBV7-8 | TGTGCCAGCAGCTTACGTCTAGCGGCTCTCGGGTACGAGCAGTACTTC | CASSLRLAALGYEQYF
TRBJ2-2 | . | few | TRBV5-6 | TGTGCCAGCAGCGACGCGGGGATGAACACCGGGGAGCTGTTTTTT | CASSDAGMNTGELFF
TRBJ2-7 | . | many | TRBV7-2 | TGTGCCAGCAGCTCCCGGATCGGGACGGCGCTCTACGAGCAGTACTTC | CASSSRIGTALYEQYF
TRBJ2-3 | . | . | TRBV7-8 | TGTGCCAGCAGCTTACTCGCTTGGGGGGCCGACACAGATACGCAGTATTTT | CASSLLAWGADTDTQYF
TRBJ2-5 | TRBD1 | . | TRBV5-6 | TGTGCCAGCAGCTTCCCCGGGACAGGGGCCTTAGGGGGCCAGTACTTC | CASSFPGTGALGGQYF
TRBJ1-4 | . | few | TRBV7-9 | TGTGCCAGCAGCTTAGGGCAGACAACTAATGAAAAACTGTTTTTT | CASSLGQTTNEKLFF
TRBJ2-7 | . | few | TRBV6-1 | TGTGCCAGCAGTGAAGCGCTTCGAGGGGAGCAGTACTTC | CASSEALRGEQYF